The 23 T cell receptor beta chains in this list originate from one sample, sequenced in a study of T cells after posttransplantation cyclophosphamide. Cyclophosphamide on days +3 and +4 followed busulfan-fludarabine conditioning and a marrow graft. The protocol was immunoSEQ multiplex PCR, while the TCRdb copy is restricted to in-frame clones and leaves out a portion. The sample has roughly 7,000 clones; just over 90% are singletons. Source: CD8+ T cells sorted from blood, taken after allogeneic stem cell transplant with posttransplant cyclophosphamide. Receptor source: a male patient between 60 and 69 years old who received an allogeneic stem cell transplant from a related donor and was CMV-positive. These T cells may partly come from the graft donor.

V gene TRBV4-1 combines with J gene TRBJ2-5, with 11 bases lining up with TRBD2. V dropped 0 bases and J dropped 5; count of bases not matched to a gene: 8. Germline V lookup: CDR1 MGHRA, CDR2 YSYEKL. This CDR3 has 17 residues. The CDR3 bases are TGCGCCAGCAGCCAAGATCTGCAGACTAGCGGGGTGGAGACCCAGTACTTC. Encoded protein: CASSQDLQTSGVETQYF.

V usage is TRBV4-1 and J usage is TRBJ1-1; D is ambiguous. This CDR3 has 13 amino acids. The V end was cut by 1 base, the J end by 1 base, with 4 bases between. Germline V lookup: CDR1 MGHRA, CDR2 YSYEKL. CDR3 nucleotide sequence: TGCGCCAGCAGCCAAGGAGGGAACACTGAAGCTTTCTTT. This gives the protein CASSQGGNTEAFF.

The rearrangement links TRBV7-9 to TRBJ2-7; D not certain. The CDR3 length is 17 residues. Germline V gene lookup returns CDR1 SEHNR and CDR2 FQNEAQ (reference sequence). V lost 3 bases to trimming and J lost 1 base, with 19 bases between them. The CDR3 here is CASSFSLRRPPSYEQYF. In DNA form, the CDR3 reads TGTGCCAGCAGCTTTAGTTTGCGCCGTCCTCCTTCCTACGAGCAGTACTTC. Full variable domain (missing parts from reference TRBV7-9 and TRBJ2-7): DTGVSQNPRHKITKRGQNVTFRCDPISEHNRLYWYRQTLGQGPEFLTYFQNEAQLEKSRLLSDRFSAERPKGSFSTLEIQRTEQGDSAMYLCASSFSLRRPPSYEQYFGPGTRLTVT.

A word on this clone: Compared with germline, one end of the junction differs, possibly owing to a read error. This chain links TRBV19 with TRBJ1-5; perhaps TRBD1 as D (6 bases). The length of the CDR3 is 16 residues. The germline CDR1 and CDR2 sequences are LNHDA and SQIVND (reference sequence). CDR3 sequence reads: CASSIGTRGSNQSQHF. The CDR3 DNA follows: TGTGCCAGTAGTATTGGGACAAGAGGGAGCAATCAGTCCCAGCATTTT.

V gene TRBV6-4 combines with J gene TRBJ1-5; D may be TRBD1 (5 bases). CDR3 length: 15 amino acids. Between the trimmed V and J ends, which lost 10 bases and 9 bases, there was a span of 25 bases. Germline loops: CDR1 MRHNA, CDR2 SNTAGT. CDR3 nucleotides: TGTGCCATAACGTGGGGGGGGTCCCCATCTTGGCCCCAGCATTTT. This codes for CAITWGGSPSWPQHF.

The chain employs TRBV27 and TRBJ1-1; no definite D call. The CDR3 runs 18 residues. Trimming pared 5 bases from V and 0 bases from J, leaving 22 bases between. Germline CDR1 and CDR2: MNHEY and SMNVEV (reference sequence). The CDR3 coding sequence is TGTGCCAGCAGTCCGGACTACAGCGGGCAAAGCATGAACACTGAAGCTTTCTTT. This gives the protein CASSPDYSGQSMNTEAFF.

This chain links TRBV7-9 with TRBJ1-4; 7 bases agree with TRBD1. V gave up 5 bases and J gave up 5 bases; unmatched junction bases: 8. The CDR3 has 15 residues. Germline CDR1 reads SEHNR; CDR2 reads FQNEAQ (reference sequence). In nucleotides, the CDR3 is TGTGCCAGCAGCCCGACAGGGCACCAAAATGAAAAACTGTTTTTT. As protein: CASSPTGHQNEKLFF.

This chain connects TRBV5-1 to TRBJ2-1, with 16 positions matching TRBD2. Per germline, CDR1 SGHRS and CDR2 YFSETQ. This CDR3 spans 16 amino acids. V lost 4 bases, J lost 4 bases, and 2 bases stayed unmatched. In nucleotides, the CDR3 is TGCGCCAGCAGCGCGGGACTAGCGGGGGGGTACAATGAGCAGTTCTTC. The encoded protein is CASSAGLAGGYNEQFF.

There are a few counts of this clone. The V gene is TRBV4-3, the J gene TRBJ2-5; TRBD1 might be the D (6 bases). The V gene lost 3 bases and the J gene lost 1 base, with 21 bases spanning the gap. CDR3 length: 18 amino acids. CDR1 and CDR2 from the germline V gene are LGHNA and YSLEER. CDR3 bases: TGCGCCAGCAGCCAGAATGGGGGAGTTACAGGGAGCCAAGAGACCCAGTACTTC. This encodes CASSQNGGVTGSQETQYF.

This chain connects TRBV7-2 to TRBJ2-7; 8 bases map to TRBD1. Germline CDR1 SGHTA, CDR2 FQGNSA. This CDR3 comprises 14 residues. Trimming took 4 bases from V and 3 from J; bases not matched to a gene: 5. The chain's CDR3 is CASSSEGQDYEQYF. CDR3 nucleotides: TGTGCCAGCAGCTCTGAGGGACAGGACTACGAGCAGTACTTC.

The chain has TRBV11-2 and TRBJ2-5; 9 nucleotides line up with TRBD1. The V gene's germline CDR1 is SGHAT and CDR2 FQNNGV. Trimming took 5 bases from V and 2 from J; bases not matched to a gene: 6. The CDR3 spans 15 residues. The CDR3 is CASSGTTGGQETQYF. In DNA, the CDR3 is TGTGCCAGCAGCGGAACGACAGGGGGACAAGAGACCCAGTACTTC. Combining the CDR3 with reference TRBV11-2 and TRBJ2-5 gives the whole variable domain EAGVAQSPRYKIIEKRQSVAFWCNPISGHATLYWYQQILGQGPKLLIQFQNNGVVDDSQLPKDRFSAERLKGVDSTLKIQPAKLEDSAVYLCASSGTTGGQETQYFGPGTRLLVL.

The J gene is TRBJ2-7, the V gene TRBV2, with a weak D call TRBD2 (6 bases). The CDR3 has 14 amino acids. V was trimmed by 6 bases and J by 4 bases, leaving 16 bases between them. Germline values: CDR1 SNHLY, CDR2 FYNNEI. The CDR3 bases are TGTGCCAGCAGCCTCGGGGGTCCTAGGTACGAGCAGTACTTC. Translating it yields CASSLGGPRYEQYF. The whole variable domain, filled in from reference TRBV2 and TRBJ2-7, reads EPEVTQTPSHQVTQMGQEVILRCVPISNHLYFYWYRQILGQKVEFLVSFYNNEISEKSEIFDDQFSVERPDGSNFTLKIRSTKLEDSAMYFCASSLGGPRYEQYFGPGTRLTVT.

The rearrangement uses TRBV19 and TRBJ1-2; D is perhaps TRBD1 (6 bases). The germline V gene encodes CDR1 LNHDA and CDR2 SQIVND (reference sequence). Trimming cost V 6 bases and J 2 bases, with 10 bases left between them. The CDR3 runs 13 residues. The CDR3 DNA sequence: TGTGCCAGTAGCCCGGGACAAAACTATGGCTACACCTTC. Protein product: CASSPGQNYGYTF.

The chain has TRBV28 and TRBJ2-1; weak D call: TRBD2 (6 bases). Trimming shortened V by 2 bases and J by 7 bases, and 6 bases separated the two germline ends. The CDR3 loop spans 12 amino acids. CDR1 is MDHEN and CDR2 is SYDVKM in the germline V gene. The CDR3 loop reads CASSLRGNEQFF. The CDR3 bases are TGTGCCAGCAGTTTACGGGGGAATGAGCAGTTCTTC.

The gene calls are TRBV6-5 and TRBJ1-1; no clear D gene. The germline gives CDR1 MNHEY, CDR2 SVGAGI. The CDR3 covers 14 residues. Trimming left V 0 bases short and J 5 bases short, with 10 bases between. The CDR3 DNA reads TGTGCCAGCAGTTACTCGAGCGGTTTTACTGAAGCTTTCTTT. Its protein product is CASSYSSGFTEAFF.

The genes are TRBV25-1 and TRBJ1-1; TRBD1 matches at 7 bases. V lost 6 bases, J lost 3 bases, and 10 bases stayed unmatched. This CDR3 is built from 15 residues. The germline gives CDR1 MGHDK, CDR2 SYGVNS. The CDR3 spells CASSVTGERDTEAFF. CDR3 nucleotide sequence: TGTGCCAGCAGCGTTACAGGGGAAAGGGACACTGAAGCTTTCTTT.

The chain links TRBV28 to TRBJ2-5, with 10 nucleotides matching TRBD2. This CDR3 has 17 residues. CDR1 and CDR2 (germline): MDHEN, SYDVKM. V was pared by 2 bases and J by 4 bases, with 10 bases of the junction left unmatched. DNA for the CDR3: TGTGCCAGCAGTTTACTGGCGAGCGGGGGGGCCGCAGAGACCCAGTACTTC. Translating gives CASSLLASGGAAETQYF.

The chain combines TRBV5-4 with TRBJ1-2; weak D call: TRBD1 (6 bases). The germline V gene has CDR1 SGHNT and CDR2 YYREEE (reference sequence). This CDR3 spans 14 amino acids. V shed 3 bases and J shed 7 bases, with 16 bases lying between them. The CDR3 reads CASSSETGSGGYTF. The CDR3 DNA reads as TGTGCCAGCAGCTCGGAGACAGGATCGGGTGGCTACACCTTC.

The chain has TRBV19 and TRBJ1-5, with TRBD1 matching 8 bases. The CDR3 loop spans 14 amino acids. Germline CDR1 is LNHDA and CDR2 is SQIVND (reference sequence). V was clipped by 5 bases and J by 4 bases; unmatched bases: 4. CDR3 loop: CASSPGQANQPQHF. CDR3 sequence (DNA): TGTGCCAGTAGTCCGGGACAGGCAAATCAGCCCCAGCATTTT.

This chain links TRBV4-3 with TRBJ2-1, with D maybe TRBD2 (7 bases). Germline V gives CDR1 LGHNA, CDR2 YSLEER. V lost 4 bases and J lost 7, with 17 bases in between. This CDR3 has 15 residues. The DNA of the CDR3 is TGCGCCAGCAGCCTCCAAGGGGGGGGGCGAAATGAGCAGTTCTTC. Translating it yields CASSLQGGGRNEQFF.

This clone showed up just once. The chain employs TRBV18 and TRBJ1-1; 7 bases are a match to TRBD1. The CDR3 totals 16 residues. The ends lost 0 bases at V and 7 bases at J; junction bases unmatched: 11. The V gene's germline CDR1 is KGHSH and CDR2 LQKENI. The DNA for the CDR3 is TGTGCCAGCTCACCACCGCGGAGGGGGCGATCCGGTGAAGCTTTCTTT. Residues: CASSPPRRGRSGEAFF.

This clone was counted a single time. The chain recombines TRBV7-3 with TRBJ2-3, with TRBD2 matching 10 bases. Trimming at V came to 2 bases and at J to 6 bases, leaving 8 bases not matched to a gene. Germline V gene sequence: CDR1 SGHTA, CDR2 FQGTGA. The CDR3 is 16 amino acids. CDR3 amino acids: CASSLGLAGAGDTQYF. The CDR3 region has the DNA TGTGCCAGCAGCTTAGGTCTAGCGGGGGCGGGGGATACGCAGTATTTT.

The rearrangement uses TRBV4-2 and TRBJ2-3, with D unresolved. CDR1 and CDR2 (germline): LGHNA, YNFKEQ. The CDR3 is 15 residues long. Deletions cut 0 bases from V and 0 bases from J, with 7 bases between. The CDR3 DNA reads as TGTGCCAGCAGCCAAGAGGGCCCTAGCACAGATACGCAGTATTTT. Protein: CASSQEGPSTDTQYF.